Presented here are 23 T cell receptor beta chains from one specimen sequenced in a study of cytomegalovirus exposure and HLA in healthy donors. Libraries were prepared by immunoSEQ multiplex PCR; TCRdb keeps only in-frame clonotypes and omits some of them. The table includes 70,000 to 75,000 clones, 94% detected once. The sequencing sample was made of PBMCs. These receptors originate from a woman between 18 and 29 years old in good health and CMV-seropositive.

V and J are TRBV27 and TRBJ2-2; 9 positions match TRBD2. The CDR3 loop spans 16 amino acids. V lost 6 bases, J lost 7 bases, and 12 bases stayed unmatched. CDR1 is MNHEY and CDR2 is SMNVEV in the germline V gene (reference sequence). CDR3: CASRYQDGTSIGELFF. The CDR3 DNA reads TGTGCCAGCAGATACCAAGACGGGACTAGCATCGGGGAGCTGTTTTTT.

The rearrangement uses TRBV21-1 and TRBJ1-3; TRBD1, as called in the table, went unchecked against the DNA. TRBV21-1 is shown as a pseudogene. This CDR3 is 17 amino acids long. The DNA for the CDR3 is TGTGCCAGCAGCAAAGAAACTTACAGGAACTCTGGAAACACCATATATTTT. The encoded protein is CASSKETYRNSGNTIYF.

The chain links TRBV5-1 to TRBJ2-7; tentative D call: TRBD2 (5 bases). Germline V gene sequence: CDR1 SGHRS, CDR2 YFSETQ. This CDR3 has 15 amino acids. Trimming removed 4 bases from V and 0 bases from J, with 14 bases in between. CDR3 DNA sequence: TGCGCCAGCAGCCCTCCGAAAGGGAGCTCCTACGAGCAGTACTTC. Amino acids: CASSPPKGSSYEQYF.

CDR3 sequence reads: CASSPTGFGYGYTF. CDR3 nucleotide sequence: TGTGCCAGCAGTCCGACAGGGTTTGGGTATGGCTACACCTTC. J is TRBJ1-2 and V is TRBV27; 7 positions match TRBD1. Per the germline V gene, CDR1 is MNHEY and CDR2 is SMNVEV (reference sequence). V shed 5 bases, J shed 5 bases, and the junction held 8 bases outside the gene matches. The length of the CDR3 is 14 residues.

The chain carries TRBV6-1 and TRBJ2-7, with 11 bases aligning to TRBD2. CDR3 length: 14 amino acids. The V gene's germline CDR1 is MNHNS and CDR2 SASEGT. V trimming: 7 bases; J trimming: 2 bases; junction bases outside the gene matches: 4. In nucleotides, the CDR3 is TGTGCCAGCATACCTAGCGGGGGGCCCTACGAGCAGTACTTC. Encoded protein: CASIPSGGPYEQYF.

The CDR3 protein is CASSSMAGSFQETQYF. CDR3 sequence (DNA): TGTGCCAGCAGCTCCATGGCGGGGAGTTTCCAAGAGACCCAGTACTTC. The rearrangement links TRBV5-5 to TRBJ2-5, with D possibly matching TRBD2 (6 bases). The V end was cut by 3 bases, the J end by 1 base, with 16 bases between. Per germline, CDR1 SGHKS and CDR2 YYEKEE (reference sequence). CDR3 length: 16 amino acids.

The chain couples TRBV29-1 to TRBJ1-1, with D tentatively TRBD1 (6 bases). V lost 7 bases to trimming and J lost 5 bases, with 14 bases between them. Germline lookup yields CDR1 SQVTM and CDR2 ANQGSEA. This CDR3 region has 12 residues. CDR3 region: CSEVQGGTEAFF. The CDR3 bases are TGCAGCGAGGTACAGGGAGGGACTGAAGCTTTCTTT.

The chain links TRBV11-1 to TRBJ2-1; D is uncertain. CDR3 size: 15 residues. Looked up from germline, CDR1 is SGHAT and CDR2 is FQDESV (reference sequence). Deletions cut 2 bases from V and 0 bases from J, with 8 bases between. CDR3 in amino acids: CASSLNPSSYNEQFF. DNA of the CDR3: TGTGCCAGCAGCTTAAACCCCAGCTCCTACAATGAGCAGTTCTTC.

V and J are TRBV5-1 and TRBJ1-2, with TRBD1 matching 8 bases. Germline trimming cut 2 bases from V and 5 bases from J; bases unmatched to any gene: 5. Germline V gene lookup returns CDR1 SGHRS and CDR2 YFSETQ. There are 14 residues in the CDR3. The CDR3 bases are TGCGCCAGCAGCTTTTTGGACAGGGCTTATGGCTACACCTTC. This translates into CASSFLDRAYGYTF.

The rearrangement uses TRBV4-3 and TRBJ2-3; 8 bases are a match to TRBD2. CDR3 length: 17 amino acids. Germline V gene lookup returns CDR1 LGHNA and CDR2 YSLEER. Unmatched junction bases numbered 14, after V lost 3 bases and J lost 6 bases. The CDR3 is CASSHPKLAGPDDTQYF. The CDR3 bases are TGCGCCAGCAGCCACCCGAAGCTAGCGGGTCCCGATGATACGCAGTATTTT.

The V gene is TRBV5-1, the J gene TRBJ1-2, with D possibly being TRBD1 (5 bases). Between the trimmed V and J ends, which lost 0 bases and 4 bases, there was a span of 19 bases. CDR3 size: 17 residues. The V gene's germline CDR1 is SGHRS and CDR2 YFSETQ. CDR3 in DNA: TGCGCCAGCAGCTTGGCCCCCGGCGGAGGGGAGGGCTATGGCTACACCTTC. Its protein product is CASSLAPGGGEGYGYTF. Using reference TRBV5-1 and TRBJ1-2 for the parts outside the CDR3, the full variable domain is KAGVTQTPRYLIKTRGQQVTLSCSPISGHRSVSWYQQTPGQGLQFLFEYFSETQRNKGNFPGRFSGRQFSNSRSEMNVSTLELGDSALYLCASSLAPGGGEGYGYTFGSGTRLTVV.

The chain recombines TRBV9 with TRBJ2-5, with 9 positions matching TRBD2. Losses at the gene ends were 0 bases for V and 2 bases for J; bases not matched to a gene: 8. The CDR3 runs 17 residues. Germline V gene sequence: CDR1 SGDLS, CDR2 YYNGEE. CDR3 loop: CASSVGVAAGGQETQYF. The CDR3 nucleotides are TGTGCCAGCAGCGTAGGAGTTGCAGCGGGGGGTCAAGAGACCCAGTACTTC.

This sequence joins TRBV7-2 and TRBJ2-7; 10 nucleotides align to TRBD2. Germline CDR1 SGHTA, CDR2 FQGNSA. V lost 5 bases to trimming and J lost 3 bases; unmatched junction nucleotides: 7. The CDR3 consists of 15 residues. This CDR3 is CASSPQRGGVYEQYF. DNA of the CDR3: TGTGCCAGCAGCCCTCAGCGGGGGGGAGTCTACGAGCAGTACTTC.

The chain has TRBV29-1 and TRBJ2-5; no reliable D call. This CDR3 is 12 amino acids long. CDR1 is SQVTM and CDR2 is ANQGSEA in the germline V gene. V dropped 5 bases and J dropped 2 bases, with 9 bases sitting between them. The CDR3 spells CSVSTLQETQYF. CDR3 in DNA: TGCAGCGTTTCCACTTTACAAGAGACCCAGTACTTC.

CDR3 sequence reads: CASRNTGGSVTGELFF. CDR3 nucleotide sequence: TGTGCCAGTAGGAATACAGGGGGCTCGGTCACCGGGGAGCTGTTTTTT. The chain is built from TRBV19 and TRBJ2-2; 9 positions agree with TRBD1. Germline CDR1 and CDR2: LNHDA and SQIVND (reference sequence). V was clipped by 6 bases and J by 4 bases; unmatched bases: 9. The CDR3 extends over 16 amino acids.

The rearrangement uses TRBV19 and TRBJ2-7; D not resolved. The length of the CDR3 is 11 residues. Germline V lookup: CDR1 LNHDA, CDR2 SQIVND (reference sequence). V was cut by 5 bases and J by 7 bases, with 9 bases left in between. As DNA, the CDR3 is TGTGCCAGTAGTTCAAACTCGGAGCAGTACTTC. Translated, it gives CASSSNSEQYF.

V is TRBV27 and J is TRBJ1-3; tentative D call: TRBD1 (5 bases). CDR3 size: 16 residues. The V and J ends lost 7 bases and 4 bases respectively, with 20 bases between them. Germline CDR1 reads MNHEY; CDR2 reads SMNVEV (reference sequence). The CDR3 reads CASTIGGVSGGNTIYF. The CDR3, as DNA: TGTGCCAGCACAATCGGGGGAGTTTCGGGCGGAAACACCATATATTTT.

The gene calls are TRBV13 and TRBJ1-4, with 8 bases matching TRBD1. Germline-derived CDR1 and CDR2 are PRHDT and FYEKMQ (reference sequence). This CDR3 spans 15 amino acids. Germline trimming cut 0 bases from V and 8 bases from J; bases unmatched to any gene: 5. The CDR3 DNA is TGTGCCAGCAGCTTAGGACAGGGGGTCGAAGAAAAACTGTTTTTT. It specifies CASSLGQGVEEKLFF.

The gene calls are TRBV7-2 and TRBJ1-2; D ambiguous. Germline CDR1 SGHTA, CDR2 FQGNSA. The CDR3 runs 14 residues. V gave up 1 base and J gave up 4 bases, with 10 bases separating them. CDR3 DNA sequence: TGTGCCAGCAGCTTAGAGCGGGAGATCTATGGCTACACCTTC. Translated, it gives CASSLEREIYGYTF.

The DNA for the CDR3 is TGTGCCAGCAGTCTAACTAGCGGGGTTATCAATGAGCAGTTCTTC. It codes for CASSLTSGVINEQFF. The V gene is TRBV4-2, the J gene TRBJ2-1; 10 positions agree with TRBD2. J gave up 6 bases and V 6 bases, and 8 bases lay outside the gene matches. The CDR3 contains 15 residues. Germline V CDR1 and CDR2: LGHNA, YNFKEQ.

This chain connects TRBV5-1 to TRBJ2-3; TRBD2 agrees at 10 bases. The CDR3 loop spans 18 amino acids. V was clipped by 3 bases and J by 2 bases; unmatched bases: 12. The germline V gene has CDR1 SGHRS and CDR2 YFSETQ. The CDR3 DNA sequence: TGCGCCAGCAGCTCGGCTAGCGGGAGAACTCGGGTCACAGATACGCAGTATTTT. Residues: CASSSASGRTRVTDTQYF.

CDR3 region: CASSLGLADYNEQFF. The CDR3 bases are TGTGCCAGCAGTTTAGGTCTAGCGGATTACAATGAGCAGTTCTTC. V gene TRBV27 combines with J gene TRBJ2-1, with 7 bases that match TRBD2. The CDR3 extends over 15 amino acids. Germline CDR1 and CDR2: MNHEY and SMNVEV (reference sequence). The V segment lost 2 bases and the J segment 4 bases; nucleotides outside the gene matches: 5.

V is TRBV30 and J is TRBJ2-7; no clear D gene. Germline V gene lookup returns CDR1 GTSNPN and CDR2 SVGIG (reference sequence). The CDR3 contains 11 residues. V was cut by 3 bases and J by 3 bases, with 6 bases left in between. The CDR3 is CAWRVYYEQYF. The CDR3 DNA sequence: TGTGCCTGGAGGGTCTACTACGAGCAGTACTTC.